The sequence of this T cell receptor (beta chain) was determined in a study of blood T cells in healthy people across ages. This clonotype appeared a few times. Then a second PCR, running about 7 to 11 cycles, was carried out with a sample-barcoded 5' primer and a J-beta primer mix. MiXCR was run by TCRdb on the 5' RACE reads, yielding one entry per CDR3 protein. The sample lists roughly 500,000 distinct CDR3 sequences, around 24% occurring once. These data were likewise used in another study, on T cells of mothers and their children. That work states: Thymic selection shapes TCR recombination output in related pairs, and it does so similarly in unrelated pairs.

Sequencing was done on a sample of blood. The receptor comes from a boy under 18 in good health.

CDR3 amino acids: CASSQGLVSYEQYF. CDR3 DNA sequence: TGCGCCAGCAGCCAAGGACTAGTCTCCTACGAGCAGTACTTC. V and J are TRBV4-1 and TRBJ2-7, with D perhaps TRBD2 (6 bases). Trimming removed 1 base from V and 0 bases from J, with 7 bases in between. Germline CDR1 reads MGHRA; CDR2 reads YSYEKL. The CDR3 runs to 14 residues.